What follows are 24 T cell receptor beta chains derived from one specimen sequenced in a study of blood T cell repertoires in COVID-19 (dated by TCRdb to 2020 to 2022). Receptor libraries were prepared by the immunoSEQ multiplex PCR assay. TCRdb limited this immuneACCESS table to in-frame rearrangements with V and J called. A share of clones is missing; checked studies link under half to unresolved V genes, and the rest is unexplained. The sample data list about 210,000 clones, and about nine tenths of these were observed just once. The ten largest account for more than 4.5% of the sample. Sequenced material: peripheral blood. These receptors were taken from a woman between 35 and 50 years old with acute or convalescent COVID-19.

V gene TRBV2 combines with J gene TRBJ2-5; the D gene is possibly TRBD2 (6 bases). V was shortened by 3 bases and J by 5 bases, with 16 bases between the two germline ends. The CDR3 runs 15 residues. Looked up from germline, CDR1 is SNHLY and CDR2 is FYNNEI. CDR3 coding DNA: TGTGCCAGCAGTGATAAACTAGCTTCGGCGGAGACCCAGTACTTC. Translated: CASSDKLASAETQYF.

This clone was found a few times. This chain links TRBV2 with TRBJ1-4; 10 bases match TRBD1. J lost 8 bases, V lost 6 bases, and 9 bases had no gene match. The CDR3 has 15 residues. Germline-derived CDR1 and CDR2 are SNHLY and FYNNEI. DNA of the CDR3: TGTGCCAGCAGCGTAGGGGGGACAGGGGTGGAAAAACTGTTTTTT. As protein: CASSVGGTGVEKLFF.

J is TRBJ1-4 and V is TRBV11-2; D is perhaps TRBD1 (6 bases). The CDR3 runs 14 residues. The germline V and J ends were trimmed by 4 bases and 8 bases, with 14 bases remaining between them. The germline V gene encodes CDR1 SGHAT and CDR2 FQNNGV. CDR3 DNA: TGTGCCAGCAGCTCTCCGGGACACCAAGAAAAACTGTTTTTT. This gives the protein CASSSPGHQEKLFF.

This clone appeared a single time. The chain joins TRBV27 to TRBJ2-2; 7 bases align to TRBD1. The CDR3 totals 15 residues. Trimming at V came to 3 bases and at J to 6 bases, leaving 7 bases not matched to a gene. Per germline, CDR1 MNHEY and CDR2 SMNVEV (reference sequence). The CDR3 reads CASSFLQGISGELFF. For the CDR3, the DNA is TGTGCCAGCAGTTTCCTACAGGGGATCTCCGGGGAGCTGTTTTTT.

V usage is TRBV11-2 and J usage is TRBJ2-2; D call uncertain. Germline V lookup: CDR1 SGHAT, CDR2 FQNNGV. V dropped 3 bases and J dropped 0 bases, with 5 bases sitting between them. The CDR3 has 14 residues. The CDR3 DNA reads TGTGCCAGCAGCTTTGGAGCGAACACCGGGGAGCTGTTTTTT. Its translation: CASSFGANTGELFF.

This clone was counted a few times. The chain has TRBV2 and TRBJ1-5, with 9 bases matching TRBD1. V dropped 8 bases and J dropped 0; count of bases not matched to a gene: 8. This CDR3 spans 16 amino acids. From germline, CDR1 is SNHLY and CDR2 FYNNEI. The CDR3 is CASGVGQGYSNQPQHF. In DNA, the CDR3 is TGTGCCAGCGGAGTGGGACAGGGCTATAGCAATCAGCCCCAGCATTTT. Full variable domain (rest looked up from reference TRBV2 and TRBJ1-5): EPEVTQTPSHQVTQMGQEVILRCVPISNHLYFYWYRQILGQKVEFLVSFYNNEISEKSEIFDDQFSVERPDGSNFTLKIRSTKLEDSAMYFCASGVGQGYSNQPQHFGDGTRLSIL.

This clone was picked up many times. J is TRBJ2-6 and V is TRBV5-1; tentatively, D is TRBD1 (6 bases). Germline V gene data show CDR1 as SGHRS and CDR2 as YFSETQ. This CDR3 spans 19 amino acids. Trimming left V 5 bases short and J 2 bases short, with 23 bases between. The CDR3 here is CASRSRGGLQFTGANVLTF. The CDR3 DNA is TGCGCCAGCAGGTCCAGGGGTGGCTTACAATTCACTGGGGCCAACGTCCTGACTTTC.

In its sample, this clone was seen a few times. V gene TRBV9 combines with J gene TRBJ2-1; 14 bases are shared with TRBD2. Germline CDR1 reads SGDLS; CDR2 reads YYNGEE. The V segment lost 3 bases and the J segment 4 bases; nucleotides outside the gene matches: 12. The CDR3 runs 19 residues. The DNA for the CDR3 is TGTGCCAGCAGCGCCCCGACTAGCGGGGGGGTTTCCGAATACAATGAGCAGTTCTTC. Translation gives CASSAPTSGGVSEYNEQFF.

The chain couples TRBV5-1 to TRBJ1-6; D perhaps matches TRBD1 (6 bases). The V and J ends lost 5 bases and 9 bases respectively, with 15 bases between them. This CDR3 comprises 14 residues. The germline CDR1 and CDR2 sequences are SGHRS and YFSETQ. CDR3 amino acids: CASSQQGAGSPLHF. The CDR3 DNA reads TGCGCCAGCAGTCAACAGGGTGCGGGTTCACCCCTCCACTTT.

In regard to this clone: This is likely a read error, given that the CDR3 carries no conserved phenylalanine or tryptophan at its end. The DNA is left out, because the CDR3 cannot be placed on it with certainty; the CDR3 is given as TCRdb lists it. V and J are TRBV6-6 and TRBJ1-6. CDR1 and CDR2 (germline): MNHNY, SVGAGI (reference sequence). The CDR3 is 11 amino acids in total, end residues counted. CDR3 residues: CASSSPGWRSI.

This clone was observed a few times. V and J are TRBV2 and TRBJ2-7; D might be TRBD2 (5 bases). Trimming shortened V by 5 bases and J by 0 bases, and 11 bases separated the two germline ends. CDR3 size: 14 residues. Germline V gene data show CDR1 as SNHLY and CDR2 as FYNNEI. The CDR3 loop reads CASSLASNSYEQYV. The CDR3 region has the DNA TGTGCCAGCAGTTTAGCGTCGAACTCCTACGAGCAGTACGTC.

This chain uses TRBV2 with TRBJ1-5, with 7 bases fitting TRBD1. The J segment lost 0 bases and the V segment lost 7 bases, leaving 9 bases of the junction unmatched. Germline CDR1 reads SNHLY; CDR2 reads FYNNEI. CDR3 length equals 16 residues. The DNA for the CDR3 is TGTGCCAGCACCAACGAACAGGGGATTAGCAATCAGCCCCAGCATTTT. Translating gives CASTNEQGISNQPQHF. The full variable domain, in which reference TRBV2 and TRBJ1-5 provide the parts outside the CDR3, is EPEVTQTPSHQVTQMGQEVILRCVPISNHLYFYWYRQILGQKVEFLVSFYNNEISEKSEIFDDQFSVERPDGSNFTLKIRSTKLEDSAMYFCASTNEQGISNQPQHFGDGTRLSIL.

J is TRBJ2-1 and V is TRBV7-2; 8 bases map to TRBD2. Germline CDR1 and CDR2: SGHTA and FQGNSA. Trimming removed 1 base from V and 8 bases from J; junction bases left unmatched: 4. The CDR3 sequence is 14 residues long. The CDR3 nucleotides read TGTGCCAGCAGCTTAGGAAATAGCGGGGATGAGCAGTTCTTC. The encoded protein is CASSLGNSGDEQFF. The complete variable domain, with remaining parts taken from reference TRBV7-2 and TRBJ2-1, reads GAGVSQSPSNKVTEKGKDVELRCDPISGHTALYWYRQSLGQGLEFLIYFQGNSAPDKSGLPSDRFSAERTGGSVSTLTIQRTQQEDSAVYLCASSLGNSGDEQFFGPGTRLTVL.

The V call is TRBV4-1, the J call TRBJ2-3; 8 positions match TRBD1. Germline assignment: CDR1 MGHRA and CDR2 YSYEKL. The J segment lost 6 bases and the V segment lost 1 base, leaving 6 bases of the junction unmatched. There are 15 residues in the CDR3. CDR3 protein: CASSQVSQGADTQYF. The CDR3, as DNA: TGCGCCAGCAGCCAAGTTTCGCAGGGGGCGGATACGCAGTATTTT.

V gene TRBV9 combines with J gene TRBJ1-2; 8 bases align to TRBD1. Trimming cost V 0 bases and J 6 bases; bases outside gene matches: 4. There are 14 residues in the CDR3. The germline CDR1 and CDR2 sequences are SGDLS and YYNGEE. The CDR3 reads CASSVAGGSNGYTF. Written as DNA, the CDR3 is TGTGCCAGCAGCGTAGCAGGGGGCTCGAATGGCTACACCTTC.

V gene TRBV3-1 (or the pseudogene TRBV3-2) combines with J gene TRBJ1-6, with 7 bases aligning to TRBD1. There are 14 residues in the CDR3. The V and J ends lost 4 bases and 7 bases, in that order; junction bases with no gene match: 4. Germline V lookup: CDR1 LGHDT, CDR2 YNNKEL (reference sequence). The CDR3, as DNA: TGTGCCAGCAGCCCGACAGGGAGCAATTCACCCCTCCACTTT. This encodes CASSPTGSNSPLHF.

This chain links TRBV19 with TRBJ1-6, with 9 bases lining up with TRBD1. CDR3 length equals 19 residues. Trimming cost V 4 bases and J 1 base; bases outside gene matches: 11. The germline CDR1 and CDR2 sequences are LNHDA and SQIVND (reference sequence). This CDR3 is CASSRGYRGPESYNSPLHF. The CDR3 DNA follows: TGTGCCAGTAGTAGGGGGTACAGGGGGCCAGAATCCTATAATTCACCCCTCCACTTT. Full variable domain (remainder filled in from reference TRBV19 and TRBJ1-6): DGGITQSPKYLFRKEGQNVTLSCEQNLNHDAMYWYRQDPGQGLRLIYYSQIVNDFQKGDIAEGYSVSREKKESFPLTVTSAQKNPTAFYLCASSRGYRGPESYNSPLHFGNGTRLTVT.

This clone was observed a few times. The chain combines TRBV5-6 with TRBJ2-3; 9 positions agree with TRBD1. The CDR3 contains 14 residues. V trimming: 0 bases; J trimming: 9 bases; junction bases outside the gene matches: 5. CDR1 SGHDT and CDR2 YYEEEE come from the germline V gene. The CDR3 loop reads CASSLEQGAPTQYF. In nucleotides, the CDR3 is TGTGCCAGCAGCTTGGAACAGGGGGCTCCAACGCAGTATTTT. Filled out from reference TRBV5-6 and TRBJ2-3, the complete variable domain reads DAGVTQSPTHLIKTRGQQVTLRCSPKSGHDTVSWYQQALGQGPQFIFQYYEEEERQRGNFPDRFSGHQFPNYSSELNVNALLLGDSALYLCASSLEQGAPTQYFGPGTRLTVL.

The rearrangement links TRBV27 to TRBJ1-3; D is unclear. The CDR3 runs to 15 residues. Trimming removed 5 bases at V and 0 bases at J, with 11 bases between. Germline CDR1 MNHEY, CDR2 SMNVEV (reference sequence). The CDR3 loop is CASSPPEVSGNTIYF. The DNA for the CDR3 is TGTGCCAGCAGTCCTCCGGAGGTCTCTGGAAACACCATATATTTT.

This chain joins TRBV18 and TRBJ2-2; D unresolved. The germline gives CDR1 KGHSH, CDR2 LQKENI. V shed 0 bases and J shed 5 bases, with 4 bases lying between them. The CDR3 consists of 13 residues. The DNA for the CDR3 is TGTGCCAGCTCACCACCGTCGACCGGGGAGCTGTTTTTT. It is translated as CASSPPSTGELFF.

The chain carries TRBV6-5 and TRBJ1-1; TRBD1 matches at 7 bases. The CDR3 consists of 15 residues. V shed 6 bases, J shed 4 bases, and the junction held 11 bases outside the gene matches. Germline V gene data show CDR1 as MNHEY and CDR2 as SVGAGI. CDR3 DNA sequence: TGTGCCAGCAGCCGTGACAGGGTAGGAGGCACTGAAGCTTTCTTT. Its translation: CASSRDRVGGTEAFF.

This clone was observed once. V and J are TRBV6-2 or TRBV6-3 and TRBJ1-2, with 7 bases lining up with TRBD1. The CDR3 sequence is 14 residues long. V was pared by 5 bases and J by 4 bases, with 7 bases of the junction left unmatched. Looked up from germline, CDR1 is MNHEY and CDR2 is SVGEGT. The CDR3 DNA is TGTGCCAGCAGTCCGACAGGGAGCGGCTATGGCTACACCTTC. Protein: CASSPTGSGYGYTF.

This clone was recorded at least ten times. The chain joins TRBV18 to TRBJ1-5; D perhaps matches TRBD1 (6 bases). V was cut by 3 bases and J by 1 base, with 10 bases left in between. This CDR3 spans 15 amino acids. CDR1 and CDR2 from the germline V gene are KGHSH and LQKENI. In nucleotides, the CDR3 is TGTGCCAGCTCACCCTTCCAGGGGAGCAATCAGCCCCAGCATTTT. Its protein product is CASSPFQGSNQPQHF.

This sequence joins TRBV7-9 and TRBJ1-6, with 7 bases fitting TRBD1. V shed 1 base and J 7 bases; nucleotides not matched to a gene: 4. CDR3 length equals 15 residues. Germline CDR1 SEHNR, CDR2 FQNEAQ (reference sequence). The CDR3 nucleotides read TGTGCCAGCAGCTTAGAGGCAGGGGGGAATTCACCCCTCCACTTT. Amino acids: CASSLEAGGNSPLHF. Complete variable domain (other parts from reference TRBV7-9 and TRBJ1-6): DTGVSQNPRHKITKRGQNVTFRCDPISEHNRLYWYRQTLGQGPEFLTYFQNEAQLEKSRLLSDRFSAERPKGSFSTLEIQRTEQGDSAMYLCASSLEAGGNSPLHFGNGTRLTVT.